Listed here are 6 T cell receptor beta chains from one sample, sequenced in a study of identical twins. TCRdb re-called the 5' RACE reads through MiXCR, storing one row per CDR3 protein. Seen here are 250,000 to 300,000 distinct CDR3 sequences, nearly 9.5% observed once, and the top ten hold 6% to 8.5%. In addition, the sample was reused for a study of yellow fever vaccine responses in identical twins.

Sequencing was carried out using CD8+ T cells sorted from blood. These receptor sequences come from a woman aged 18-30 years in good health.

This clonotype has a handful of counts. The J gene is TRBJ1-5, the V gene TRBV19; D is possibly TRBD1 (5 bases). Germline CDR1 and CDR2: LNHDA and SQIVND (reference sequence). There are 15 residues in the CDR3. V was clipped by 3 bases and J by 3 bases, with 12 bases between them. The CDR3 is CASSIGSGINQPQHF. CDR3 DNA sequence: TGTGCCAGTAGTATTGGTTCAGGGATCAATCAGCCCCAGCATTTT.

This clonotype was counted only a few times. The J gene is TRBJ1-5, the V gene TRBV12-3 or TRBV12-4; TRBD1 agrees at 7 bases. J was trimmed by 5 bases and V by 4 bases; bases with no gene match: 5. The CDR3 is 14 residues long. CDR3 nucleotides: TGTGCCAGCAGTTCGGACAGGCTATATCAGCCCCAGCATTTT. Residues: CASSSDRLYQPQHF.

This clonotype was found a few times. The chain uses TRBV11-2 and TRBJ1-4, with 7 bases identical to TRBD1. Unmatched junction bases numbered 6, after V lost 1 base and J lost 10 bases. This CDR3 region has 14 residues. The germline gives CDR1 SGHAT, CDR2 FQNNGV. CDR3 residues: CASSLVKGAGKLFF. In DNA, the CDR3 is TGTGCCAGCAGCTTAGTCAAGGGGGCCGGAAAACTGTTTTTT. The variable domain in full, with the rest retrieved from reference TRBV11-2 and TRBJ1-4, is EAGVAQSPRYKIIEKRQSVAFWCNPISGHATLYWYQQILGQGPKLLIQFQNNGVVDDSQLPKDRFSAERLKGVDSTLKIQPAKLEDSAVYLCASSLVKGAGKLFFGSGTQLSVL.

V is TRBV15 and J is TRBJ2-1, with D tentatively TRBD1 (5 bases). Per the germline V gene, CDR1 is LNHNV and CDR2 is YYDKDF (reference sequence). V was trimmed by 3 bases and J by 9 bases, leaving 15 bases between them. The CDR3 sequence is 14 residues long. CDR3 sequence reads: CATSSTPGFGEQFF. The DNA for the CDR3 is TGTGCCACCAGCAGCACCCCAGGGTTCGGTGAGCAGTTCTTC.

The table lists this clonotype with many counts. J is TRBJ1-3 and V is TRBV29-1; D uncertain. Germline CDR1 is SQVTM and CDR2 is ANQGSEA. Trimming cost V 1 base and J 4 bases, with 11 bases left between them. The CDR3 length is 14 residues. CDR3 loop: CSVEGGSLGNTIYF. CDR3 sequence (DNA): TGCAGCGTTGAAGGAGGGTCCCTCGGAAACACCATATATTTT. Together with reference TRBV29-1 and TRBJ1-3, the CDR3 gives the full variable domain: SAVISQKPSRDICQRGTSLTIQCQVDSQVTMMFWYRQQPGQSLTLIATANQGSEATYESGFVIDKFPISRPNLTFSTLTVSNMSPEDSSIYLCSVEGGSLGNTIYFGEGSWLTVV.

There are a few counts of this clonotype. The chain couples TRBV9 to TRBJ2-3; the match to TRBD2 covers 13 bases. This CDR3 contains 16 residues. V was pared by 3 bases and J by 5 bases, with 6 bases of the junction left unmatched. From germline, CDR1 is SGDLS and CDR2 YYNGEE. DNA for the CDR3: TGTGCCAGCAGCGAACTAGCGGGAGGGCCCGGAGATACGCAGTATTTT. Protein product: CASSELAGGPGDTQYF. The variable domain in full, completed from reference TRBV9 and TRBJ2-3, reads DSGVTQTPKHLITATGQRVTLRCSPRSGDLSVYWYQQSLDQGLQFLIQYYNGEERAKGNILERFSAQQFPDLHSELNLSSLELGDSALYFCASSELAGGPGDTQYFGPGTRLTVL.